The count of the clone carrying this T cell receptor beta chain is one. Its specificity is not known. A lack of ophthalmopathy progression within 18 months defined stable Graves' hyperthyroidism. Clinical symptoms, serum thyroxine, TRAb, thyroid ultrasound and orbital computed tomography informed diagnoses. Amplification yielded TCR beta CDR3 regions, with RNA transcripts as the source. TCR CDR3 regions were first amplified by RT-PCR with HTBI primers. MiXCR, applied by TCRdb to the multiplex PCR reads, yields one record per CDR3 protein. The repertoire holds under 400,000 distinct CDR3 sequences, around 20% seen once, with around 48% in the top ten. The sample comes from a study of T cells in Graves' hyperthyroidism and ophthalmopathy. General study points: For ophthalmopathy, model prediction preceded onset by a median about 6 months.

V lost 6 bases, J lost 3 bases, and 7 bases stayed unmatched. CDR1 is MRHNA, CDR2 SNTAGT, per germline. This CDR3 is built from 14 residues. The chain is built from TRBV6-4 and TRBJ2-7; 8 bases match TRBD1. The source is a woman aged 45-65 years with Graves' hyperthyroidism. Source material: blood. CDR3 in amino acids: CASRHLGQGYEQYF. The CDR3 DNA is TGTGCCAGCAGACACCTTGGACAGGGCTACGAGCAGTACTTC.